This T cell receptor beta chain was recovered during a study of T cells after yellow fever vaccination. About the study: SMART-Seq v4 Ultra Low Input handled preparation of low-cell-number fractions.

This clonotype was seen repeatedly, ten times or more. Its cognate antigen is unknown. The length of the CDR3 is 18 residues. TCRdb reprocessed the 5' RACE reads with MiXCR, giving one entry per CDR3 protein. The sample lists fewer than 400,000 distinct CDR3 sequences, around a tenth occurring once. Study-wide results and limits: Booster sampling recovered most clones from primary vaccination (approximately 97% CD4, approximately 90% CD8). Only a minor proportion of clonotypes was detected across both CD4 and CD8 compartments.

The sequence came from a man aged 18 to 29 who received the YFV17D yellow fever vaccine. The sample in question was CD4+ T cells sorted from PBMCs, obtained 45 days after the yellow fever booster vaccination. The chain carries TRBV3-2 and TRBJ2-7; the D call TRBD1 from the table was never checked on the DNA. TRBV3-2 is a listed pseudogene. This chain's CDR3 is CASSHDDRREGLHYEQYV. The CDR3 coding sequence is TGTGCCAGCAGCCATGACGACAGGCGAGAAGGGTTACACTACGAGCAGTACGTC.